This T cell receptor beta chain came from a study of T cell repertoires in cytomegalovirus infection. Study at large: Both a matching HLA type and CMV infection were indicated by public TCR beta signatures.

TCRdb fed the reads into MiXCR, producing one record per CDR3 protein. The profile covers about 830,000 distinct CDR3 sequences, with around a third appearing a single time and around 11% taken by the ten largest. Study results and limitations: Of the TCR beta families, the public ones yielded a cumulative frequency that identified carriers of CMV plus the relevant HLA. The ex vivo response showed dominance by HLA-C-restricted CMV-specific TCR beta clonotypes.

In its sample, this clonotype was seen a few times. Antigen unknown. The CDR3 has 12 residues. Germline assignment: CDR1 LNHDA and CDR2 SQIVND (reference sequence). Trimming pared 10 bases from V and 5 bases from J, leaving 11 bases between. The source is a human donor in good health (CMV status not recorded). Some clones in this sample may be carry-over from other donors' samples. J is TRBJ2-2 and V is TRBV19; D is possibly TRBD2 (6 bases). Sequencing was performed on cultured CD8+ T cells from PBMCs, taken from culture after CMV antigen stimulation. CDR3 residues: CATFLATGELFF. CDR3 sequence (DNA): TGTGCCACTTTTCTAGCGACCGGGGAGCTGTTTTTT.